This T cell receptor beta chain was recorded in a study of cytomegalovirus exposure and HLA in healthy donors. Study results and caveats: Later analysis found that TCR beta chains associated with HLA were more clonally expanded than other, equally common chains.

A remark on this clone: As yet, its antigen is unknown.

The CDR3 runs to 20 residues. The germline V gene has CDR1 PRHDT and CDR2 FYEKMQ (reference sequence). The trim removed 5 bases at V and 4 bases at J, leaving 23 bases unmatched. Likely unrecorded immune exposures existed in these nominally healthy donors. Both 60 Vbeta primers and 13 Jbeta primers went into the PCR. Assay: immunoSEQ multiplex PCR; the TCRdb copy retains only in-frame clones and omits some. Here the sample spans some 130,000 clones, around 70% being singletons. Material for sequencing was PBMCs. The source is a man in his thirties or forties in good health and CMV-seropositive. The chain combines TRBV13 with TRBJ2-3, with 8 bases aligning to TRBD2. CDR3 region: CASSGWGLRVDLAGPDTQYF. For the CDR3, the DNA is TGTGCCAGCAGCGGCTGGGGGTTGAGGGTCGATCTAGCGGGCCCAGATACGCAGTATTTT.